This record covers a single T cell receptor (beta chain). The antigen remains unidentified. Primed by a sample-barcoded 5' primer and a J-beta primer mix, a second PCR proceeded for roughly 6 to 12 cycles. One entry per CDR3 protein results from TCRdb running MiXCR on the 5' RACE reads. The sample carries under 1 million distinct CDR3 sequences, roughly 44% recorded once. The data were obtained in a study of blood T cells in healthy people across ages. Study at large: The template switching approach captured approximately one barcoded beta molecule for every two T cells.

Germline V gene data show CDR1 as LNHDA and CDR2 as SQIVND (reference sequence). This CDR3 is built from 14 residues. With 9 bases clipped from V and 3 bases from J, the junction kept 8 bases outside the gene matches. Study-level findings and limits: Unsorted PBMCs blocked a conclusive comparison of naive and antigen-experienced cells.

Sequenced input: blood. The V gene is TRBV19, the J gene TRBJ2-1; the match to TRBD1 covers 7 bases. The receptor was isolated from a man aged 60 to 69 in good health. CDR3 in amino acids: CASTGQSNYNEQFF. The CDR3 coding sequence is TGTGCCAGCACGGGACAGTCAAACTACAATGAGCAGTTCTTC.